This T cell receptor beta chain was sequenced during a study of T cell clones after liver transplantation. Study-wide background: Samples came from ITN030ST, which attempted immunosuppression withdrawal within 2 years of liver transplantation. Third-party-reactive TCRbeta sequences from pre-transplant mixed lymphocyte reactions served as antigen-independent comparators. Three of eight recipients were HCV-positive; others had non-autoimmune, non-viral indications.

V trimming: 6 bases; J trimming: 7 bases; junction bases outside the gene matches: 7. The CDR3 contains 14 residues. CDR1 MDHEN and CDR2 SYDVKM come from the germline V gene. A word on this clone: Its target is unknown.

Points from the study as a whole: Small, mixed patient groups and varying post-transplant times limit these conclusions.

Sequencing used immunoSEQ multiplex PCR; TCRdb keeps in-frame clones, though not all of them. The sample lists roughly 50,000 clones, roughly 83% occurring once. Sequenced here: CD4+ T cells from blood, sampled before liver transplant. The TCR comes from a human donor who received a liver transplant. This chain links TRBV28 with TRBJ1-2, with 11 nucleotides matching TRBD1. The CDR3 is CASRPGQGAIGYTF. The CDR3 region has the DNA TGTGCCAGCAGGCCAGGACAGGGGGCGATTGGCTACACCTTC.